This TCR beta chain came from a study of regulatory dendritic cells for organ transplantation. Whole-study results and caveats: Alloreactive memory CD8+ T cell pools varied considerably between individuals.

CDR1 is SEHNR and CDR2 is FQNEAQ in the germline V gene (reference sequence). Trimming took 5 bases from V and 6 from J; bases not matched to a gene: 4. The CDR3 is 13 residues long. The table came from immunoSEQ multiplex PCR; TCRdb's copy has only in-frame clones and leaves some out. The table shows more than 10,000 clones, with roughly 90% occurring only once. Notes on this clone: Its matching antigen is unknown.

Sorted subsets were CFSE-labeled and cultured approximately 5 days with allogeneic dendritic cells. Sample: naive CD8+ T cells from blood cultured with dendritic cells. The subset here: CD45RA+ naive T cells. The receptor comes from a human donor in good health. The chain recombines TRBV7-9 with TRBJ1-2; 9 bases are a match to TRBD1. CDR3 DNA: TGTGCCAGCAGCCCACGGGACAGGGATGGCTACACCTTC. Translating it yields CASSPRDRDGYTF.